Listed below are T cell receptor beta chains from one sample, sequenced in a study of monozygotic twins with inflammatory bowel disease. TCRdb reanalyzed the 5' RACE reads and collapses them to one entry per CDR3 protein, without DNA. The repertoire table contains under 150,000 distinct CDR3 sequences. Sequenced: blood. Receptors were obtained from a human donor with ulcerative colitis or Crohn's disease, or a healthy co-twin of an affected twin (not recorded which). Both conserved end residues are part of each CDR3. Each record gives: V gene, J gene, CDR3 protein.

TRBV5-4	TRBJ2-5	CASSFRVPYQETQYF
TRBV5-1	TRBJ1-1	CASKLGSTGAGEAFF
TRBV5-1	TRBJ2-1	CASSLVGTSGAKTWNEQFF
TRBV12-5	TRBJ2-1	CASGVGQYNEQFF
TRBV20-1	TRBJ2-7	CSAGGQVNHEQYF
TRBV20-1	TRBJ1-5	CSARDARVNQPQHF
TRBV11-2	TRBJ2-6	CASSRTGTGASGANVLTF
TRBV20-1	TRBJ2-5	CSGRGEETQYF
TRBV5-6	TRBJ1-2	CASSLGRGIFRGYTF
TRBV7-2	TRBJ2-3	CASSLLTDTQYF
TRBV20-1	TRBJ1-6	CSARDRGNLGNSPLHF
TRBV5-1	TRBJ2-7	CASSPLTGTSYEQYF
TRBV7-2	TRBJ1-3	CASSLQRALIYF
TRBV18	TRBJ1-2	CASSPLEGTATNYGYTF
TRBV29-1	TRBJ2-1	CSVEPFQEDEQFF
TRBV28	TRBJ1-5	CASSLRGASNQPQHF